This TCR beta chain is drawn from a study of Graves' ophthalmopathy and Graves' hyperthyroidism. This clonotype was counted many times. The CDR3 sequence is 12 residues long. The germline CDR1 and CDR2 sequences are SGDLS and YYNGEE. Trimming removed 2 bases from V and 5 bases from J, with 4 bases in between. Ineligible for inclusion were patients with other autoimmune diseases, uncontrolled infections, pregnancy or lactation. The study amplified TCR beta CDR3 regions using RNA transcripts. HTBI primers were used in a first-round RT-PCR, which preceded a second-round multiplex PCR. TCRdb redid the calling of the multiplex PCR reads with MiXCR, one entry per CDR3 protein. The sample includes 400,000 or so distinct CDR3 sequences, 15% of them seen just once.

The gene calls are TRBV9 and TRBJ2-2; D is unclear. The TCR was taken from a woman younger than 35 with stable Graves' hyperthyroidism. The specimen sequenced was peripheral blood. The CDR3 reads CASSVETGELFF. The CDR3 DNA follows: TGTGCCAGCAGCGTTGAGACCGGGGAGCTGTTTTTT. Using reference TRBV9 and TRBJ2-2 for the parts outside the CDR3, the full variable domain is DSGVTQTPKHLITATGQRVTLRCSPRSGDLSVYWYQQSLDQGLQFLIQYYNGEERAKGNILERFSAQQFPDLHSELNLSSLELGDSALYFCASSVETGELFFGEGSRLTVL.